The 15 T cell receptor beta chains given below trace back to one sample, sequenced in a study of blood T cell repertoires in COVID-19. Sequencing was performed with immunoSEQ multiplex PCR; in TCRdb, only in-frame clones are kept and a portion is missing. The sample shows 40,000 to 50,000 clones, roughly four fifths of them seen only once. Material: peripheral blood. Receptors originate from a man between 35 and 55 years old with active or convalescent COVID-19.

V gene TRBV27 combines with J gene TRBJ2-2; D not certain. CDR1 and CDR2 (germline): MNHEY, SMNVEV (reference sequence). V was pared by 4 bases and J by 7 bases, with 13 bases between. The CDR3 has 14 amino acids. CDR3 sequence (DNA): TGTGCCAGCAGTTCAGTAGCATTCGGCGGGGAGCTGTTTTTT. Translation gives CASSSVAFGGELFF.

V and J are TRBV9 and TRBJ1-2; D is uncertain. The CDR3 sequence is 13 residues long. CDR1 is SGDLS, CDR2 YYNGEE, per germline. Trimming shortened V by 0 bases and J by 5 bases, and 8 bases separated the two germline ends. DNA for the CDR3: TGTGCCAGCAGCGTAGGAGGGCCGTATGGCTACACCTTC. Amino acids: CASSVGGPYGYTF. The full variable domain, its missing parts supplied by reference TRBV9 and TRBJ1-2, is DSGVTQTPKHLITATGQRVTLRCSPRSGDLSVYWYQQSLDQGLQFLIQYYNGEERAKGNILERFSAQQFPDLHSELNLSSLELGDSALYFCASSVGGPYGYTFGSGTRLTVV.

The rearrangement links TRBV6-5 to TRBJ1-3; D ambiguous. The germline V and J ends were trimmed by 5 bases and 0 bases, with 8 bases remaining between them. The CDR3 consists of 14 residues. Germline CDR1 MNHEY, CDR2 SVGAGI. CDR3 amino acids: CASSPASSGNTIYF. CDR3 in DNA: TGTGCCAGCAGTCCAGCGAGCTCTGGAAACACCATATATTTT.

The chain combines TRBV2 with TRBJ2-5, with D possibly being TRBD2 (6 bases). The V end was cut by 8 bases, the J end by 1 base, with 14 bases between. The germline gives CDR1 SNHLY, CDR2 FYNNEI. This CDR3 comprises 14 residues. DNA for the CDR3: TGTGCCAGCGCCCGGGTGGGGGGCCAAGAGACCCAGTACTTC. This translates into CASARVGGQETQYF.

V usage is TRBV18 and J usage is TRBJ1-5, with D perhaps TRBD1 (5 bases). Deletions cut 3 bases from V and 5 bases from J, with 14 bases between. From germline, CDR1 is KGHSH and CDR2 LQKENI. This CDR3 region has 15 residues. CDR3 coding DNA: TGTGCCAGCTCACCCGGGACTCCCCGCGATCAGCCCCAGCATTTT. This codes for CASSPGTPRDQPQHF.

The CDR3 DNA sequence: TGTGCCAGCAGTTTAACAGGAGGGTTCGGCCAGCCCCAGCATTTT. This codes for CASSLTGGFGQPQHF. The chain carries TRBV27 and TRBJ1-5, with TRBD1 as a possible D gene (5 bases). The ends were cut back, 2 bases at V and 7 bases at J, with 15 bases in the middle. This CDR3 has 15 amino acids. Per germline, CDR1 MNHEY and CDR2 SMNVEV (reference sequence).

The V and J genes are TRBV6-6 and TRBJ2-3, with D unclear. Per the germline V gene, CDR1 is MNHNY and CDR2 is SVGAGI (reference sequence). The V end was cut by 2 bases, the J end by 5 bases, with 14 bases between. The CDR3 extends over 15 amino acids. CDR3 in DNA: TGTGCCAGCAGTTACCGTCTAGGTTCGGGAGATACGCAGTATTTT. Its protein is CASSYRLGSGDTQYF.

This chain connects TRBV19 to TRBJ1-2; D may be TRBD1 (5 bases). The germline V gene encodes CDR1 LNHDA and CDR2 SQIVND (reference sequence). Deletions cut 2 bases from V and 2 bases from J, with 15 bases between. There are 16 residues in the CDR3. For the CDR3, the DNA is TGTGCCAGTAGTATAATTCGGGGGACGGGGAACTATGGCTACACCTTC. As protein: CASSIIRGTGNYGYTF.

The gene calls are TRBV5-1 and TRBJ2-5; possible D gene TRBD1, 6 bases. This CDR3 has 16 amino acids. V lost 0 bases, J lost 6 bases, and 18 bases lay in between. Germline V CDR1 and CDR2: SGHRS, YFSETQ. CDR3 residues: CASSLGAGESTQTQYF. As DNA, the CDR3 is TGCGCCAGCAGCTTGGGGGCAGGGGAGTCTACGCAGACCCAGTACTTC.

The chain recombines TRBV9 with TRBJ2-2, with D unclear. The CDR3 covers 13 residues. Per germline, CDR1 SGDLS and CDR2 YYNGEE. The V gene lost 6 bases and the J gene lost 4 bases, with 10 bases spanning the gap. The chain's CDR3 is CASTAQITGELFF. The CDR3 nucleotides read TGTGCCAGCACGGCACAGATCACCGGGGAGCTGTTTTTT.

V usage is TRBV9 and J usage is TRBJ2-5; 11 positions agree with TRBD2. Germline V gene data show CDR1 as SGDLS and CDR2 as YYNGEE. The CDR3 loop spans 16 amino acids. The trim removed 3 bases at V and 5 bases at J, leaving 9 bases unmatched. The CDR3 region has the DNA TGTGCCAGCAGCGCGGGGACTAGCGGAGGATGGGAGACCCAGTACTTC. This gives the protein CASSAGTSGGWETQYF.

This clone has only one observation. The chain links TRBV2 to TRBJ1-6, with 10 bases that match TRBD1. This CDR3 is built from 16 residues. Germline lookup yields CDR1 SNHLY and CDR2 FYNNEI. With 5 bases clipped from V and 9 bases from J, the junction kept 10 bases outside the gene matches. The chain's CDR3 is CASSLRQGAVISPLHF. The CDR3 DNA is TGTGCCAGCAGTCTCCGACAGGGGGCGGTGATTTCACCCCTCCACTTT.

The V call is TRBV2, the J call TRBJ1-6; TRBD1 might be the D (6 bases). Trimming pared 7 bases from V and 9 bases from J, leaving 13 bases between. Germline CDR1 SNHLY, CDR2 FYNNEI. The CDR3 spans 13 residues. The CDR3 loop is CASTQGPSSPLHF. The CDR3 nucleotides read TGTGCCAGCACACAGGGTCCAAGTTCACCCCTCCACTTT.

CDR3: CASRPTQAGELFF. For the CDR3, the DNA is TGCGCCAGCAGACCCACTCAAGCCGGGGAGCTGTTTTTT. The chain uses TRBV10-2 and TRBJ2-2; D gene ambiguous. Deletions cut 6 bases from V and 6 bases from J, with 11 bases between. In germline, CDR1 is WSHSY, CDR2 SAAADI. CDR3 length: 13 residues.

V gene TRBV6-5 combines with J gene TRBJ2-4, with D possibly matching TRBD1 (5 bases). Looked up from germline, CDR1 is MNHEY and CDR2 is SVGAGI. Trimming took off 6 bases at V and 9 bases at J, with 18 bases between the two ends. CDR3 length equals 14 residues. This CDR3 reads CASRPGNVGGIQYF. The CDR3 region has the DNA TGTGCCAGCAGACCAGGGAATGTTGGTGGCATTCAGTACTTC.